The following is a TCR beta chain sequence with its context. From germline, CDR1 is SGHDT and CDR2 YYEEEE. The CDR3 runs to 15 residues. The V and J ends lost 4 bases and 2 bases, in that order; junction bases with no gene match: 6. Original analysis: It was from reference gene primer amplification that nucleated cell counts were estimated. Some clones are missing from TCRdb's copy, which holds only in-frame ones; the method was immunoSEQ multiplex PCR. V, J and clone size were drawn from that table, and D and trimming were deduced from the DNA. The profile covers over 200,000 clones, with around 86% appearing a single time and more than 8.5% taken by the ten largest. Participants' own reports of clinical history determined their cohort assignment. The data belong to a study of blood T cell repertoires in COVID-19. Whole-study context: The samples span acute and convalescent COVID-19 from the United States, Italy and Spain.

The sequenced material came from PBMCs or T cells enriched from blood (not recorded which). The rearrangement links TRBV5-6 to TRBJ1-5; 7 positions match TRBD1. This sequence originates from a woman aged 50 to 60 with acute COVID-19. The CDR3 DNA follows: TGTGCCAGCAGCACGACAGGGTTGGGCAATCAGCCCCAGCATTTT. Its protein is CASSTTGLGNQPQHF.